This T cell receptor beta chain was observed in a study of T cells after posttransplantation cyclophosphamide. Study-wide points: Tissue-infiltrating T cells from skin or gut overlapped little with blood T cells. Later post-transplant blood repertoires were often dominated by donor CD8+ memory clones.

As regards this clone: Its antigen is not identified.

Germline V gene lookup returns CDR1 SGHTA and CDR2 FQGNSA. V dropped 1 base and J dropped 4; count of bases not matched to a gene: 7. CDR3 length: 18 amino acids. Sequencing was performed with immunoSEQ multiplex PCR; in TCRdb, only in-frame clones are kept and a portion is missing. The sample shows 3,000 to 4,000 clones, under 80% of them seen only once. This clonotype was obtained from a man younger than 40 in good health and a related stem cell transplant donor. The sample was memory CD8+ T cells sorted from blood. The V gene is TRBV7-2, the J gene TRBJ2-2; 12 nucleotides agree with TRBD2. CDR3 residues: CASSLDVTSGGATGELFF. The CDR3 DNA reads as TGTGCCAGCAGCTTAGATGTGACTAGCGGGGGTGCCACCGGGGAGCTGTTTTTT.